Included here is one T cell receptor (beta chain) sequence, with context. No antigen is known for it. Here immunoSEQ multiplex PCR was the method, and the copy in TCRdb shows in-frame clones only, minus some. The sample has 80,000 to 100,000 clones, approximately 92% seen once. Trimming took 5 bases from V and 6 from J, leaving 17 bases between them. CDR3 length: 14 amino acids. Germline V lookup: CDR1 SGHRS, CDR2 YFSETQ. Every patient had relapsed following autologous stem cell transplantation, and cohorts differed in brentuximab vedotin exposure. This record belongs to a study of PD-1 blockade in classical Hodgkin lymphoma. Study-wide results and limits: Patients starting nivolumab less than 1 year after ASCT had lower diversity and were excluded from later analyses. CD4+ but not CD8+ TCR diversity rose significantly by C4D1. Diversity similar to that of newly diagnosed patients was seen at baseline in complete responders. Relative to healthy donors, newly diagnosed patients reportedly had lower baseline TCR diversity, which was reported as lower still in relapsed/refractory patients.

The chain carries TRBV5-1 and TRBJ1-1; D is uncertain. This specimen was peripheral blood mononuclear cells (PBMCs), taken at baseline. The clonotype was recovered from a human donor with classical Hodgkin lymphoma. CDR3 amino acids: CASSEAYEVAEAFF. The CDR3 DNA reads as TGCGCCAGCAGTGAAGCTTACGAGGTGGCTGAAGCTTTCTTT. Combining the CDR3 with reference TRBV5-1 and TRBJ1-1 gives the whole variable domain KAGVTQTPRYLIKTRGQQVTLSCSPISGHRSVSWYQQTPGQGLQFLFEYFSETQRNKGNFPGRFSGRQFSNSRSEMNVSTLELGDSALYLCASSEAYEVAEAFFGQGTRLTVV.